The 13 T cell receptor beta chains below all came from one sample that was sequenced in a study of response to subunit inactivated influenza vaccine. From the RT-PCR reads, TCRdb called clonotypes with MiXCR, one entry per CDR3 protein. The sample yields about 570,000 distinct CDR3 sequences, approximately 12% seen once. Sequencing used PBMCs from blood, obtained on the day of vaccination. These receptor sequences come from a man between 50 and 59 years old who received an inactivated influenza vaccine.

The rearrangement uses TRBV29-1 and TRBJ2-1, with D unresolved. CDR3 length equals 12 residues. Trimming removed 4 bases from V and 4 bases from J, with 8 bases in between. Looked up from germline, CDR1 is SQVTM and CDR2 is ANQGSEA. CDR3 in DNA: TGCAGCGTTGGGGCGCCTTACAATGAGCAGTTCTTC. Amino acids: CSVGAPYNEQFF.

This clonotype was seen a handful of times. The CDR3 carries no conserved terminal phenylalanine or tryptophan, so it likely arises from a read error. It is unclear where the CDR3 begins or ends on the DNA, so no DNA is shown, and the CDR3 is as TCRdb lists it. The gene calls are TRBV7-2 and TRBJ2-7; the table's TRBD1 call for D was not verified on the DNA. Germline loops: CDR1 SGHTA, CDR2 FQGNSA. The CDR3 length is 9 residues, termini included. The CDR3 is CASSSGSFG.

The chain employs TRBV4-3 and TRBJ2-1; the D is unclear. There are 13 residues in the CDR3. CDR1 is LGHNA and CDR2 is YSLEER in the germline V gene. V was shortened by 1 base and J by 12 bases, with 13 bases between the two germline ends. CDR3 nucleotides: TGCGCCAGCAGCCAAGTCGAAGGGTCGGGGCAGTTCTTC. It yields the protein CASSQVEGSGQFF.

This clonotype was counted between two and nine times. This chain joins TRBV27 and TRBJ2-2; 7 bases are a match to TRBD2. V was pared by 2 bases and J by 4 bases, with 4 bases of the junction left unmatched. The CDR3 is made up of 15 amino acids. Per the germline V gene, CDR1 is MNHEY and CDR2 is SMNVEV (reference sequence). Here the CDR3 reads CASSLIGGSTGELFF. The CDR3 nucleotides read TGTGCCAGCAGTTTAATCGGGGGGAGCACCGGGGAGCTGTTTTTT.

Of note for this clonotype: With a much larger clone just one base away, this may be a read error. The chain is built from TRBV6-5 and TRBJ2-1; D gene unclear. Looked up from germline, CDR1 is MNHEY and CDR2 is SVGAGI. The CDR3 runs 15 residues. The CDR3 bases are TGTGCCAGCAGATACTCGAAAAACTCCTACAATGAGCAGTTCTTC. Its protein is CASRYSKNSYNEQFF.

V and J are TRBV9 and TRBJ1-1; D gene uncertain. V lost 0 bases and J lost 5, with 8 bases in between. Looked up from germline, CDR1 is SGDLS and CDR2 is YYNGEE. The CDR3 covers 13 residues. CDR3 nucleotide sequence: TGTGCCAGCAGCGTAGGCACGCAAACTGAAGCTTTCTTT. Translation gives CASSVGTQTEAFF.

This clonotype was counted only a few times. V and J are TRBV28 and TRBJ1-2, with 8 positions matching TRBD1. Germline assignment: CDR1 MDHEN and CDR2 SYDVKM. V shed 6 bases and J 8 bases; nucleotides not matched to a gene: 11. The CDR3 is 14 residues long. The CDR3 protein is CASSLRQGWGGYTF. CDR3 nucleotides: TGTGCCAGCAGCCTTAGACAGGGGTGGGGAGGCTACACCTTC.

There are a few counts of this clonotype. The chain recombines TRBV6-2 or TRBV6-3 with TRBJ1-1; 8 bases are a match to TRBD1. Germline V CDR1 and CDR2: MNHEY, SVGEGT. The CDR3 loop spans 15 amino acids. Unmatched junction bases numbered 7, after V lost 4 bases and J lost 3 bases. This chain's CDR3 is CASSFQGALDTEAFF. The DNA for the CDR3 is TGTGCCAGCAGTTTCCAGGGGGCTTTGGACACTGAAGCTTTCTTT.

This clonotype was picked up a small number of times. The CDR3 region has the DNA TGTGCCAGCAGCTTGAGCGGGAGGGCCGGAGAGACCCAGTACTTC. Protein sequence: CASSLSGRAGETQYF. The rearrangement uses TRBV5-5 and TRBJ2-5; TRBD2 aligns across 10 bases. CDR1 and CDR2 from the germline V gene are SGHKS and YYEKEE (reference sequence). J lost 4 bases, V lost 1 base, and 4 bases had no gene match. There are 15 residues in the CDR3.

This clonotype was seen just once. A read error may produce the germline difference seen at one junction end. The chain links TRBV5-1 to TRBJ2-2, with D possibly matching TRBD2 (5 bases). The CDR3 runs to 13 residues. Germline V CDR1 and CDR2: SGHRS, YFSETQ. The CDR3 spells CANSLRGTGELFF. The DNA for the CDR3 is TGCGCCAACAGCTTGCGCGGGACCGGGGAGCTGTTTTTT.

The rearrangement links TRBV5-1 to TRBJ2-1; D tentatively reads TRBD1 or TRBD2 (6 bases each). Trimming removed 0 bases at V and 5 bases at J, with 12 bases between. Germline CDR1 reads SGHRS; CDR2 reads YFSETQ. The CDR3 is 15 residues long. In DNA form, the CDR3 reads TGCGCCAGCAGCTTGGAGTGGGGGGCCCACAATGAGCAGTTCTTC. Amino acids: CASSLEWGAHNEQFF.

This clonotype turned up a few times. This chain joins TRBV2 and TRBJ2-1; TRBD2 matches 7 bases. Germline CDR1 is SNHLY and CDR2 is FYNNEI. This CDR3 has 15 residues. With 6 bases clipped from V and 6 bases from J, the junction kept 11 bases outside the gene matches. The CDR3 loop is CASRKGVAGGNEQFF. The CDR3 nucleotides read TGTGCCAGCAGAAAAGGGGTAGCGGGCGGCAATGAGCAGTTCTTC.

The chain combines TRBV27 with TRBJ2-7; 10 bases fit TRBD1. V lost 6 bases and J lost 1; bases outside the gene matches: 6. This CDR3 has 15 residues. The germline V gene has CDR1 MNHEY and CDR2 SMNVEV (reference sequence). The CDR3 sequence is CASRSTGGASYEQYF. The CDR3 DNA sequence: TGTGCCAGCAGGTCGACAGGGGGCGCTTCCTACGAGCAGTACTTC.